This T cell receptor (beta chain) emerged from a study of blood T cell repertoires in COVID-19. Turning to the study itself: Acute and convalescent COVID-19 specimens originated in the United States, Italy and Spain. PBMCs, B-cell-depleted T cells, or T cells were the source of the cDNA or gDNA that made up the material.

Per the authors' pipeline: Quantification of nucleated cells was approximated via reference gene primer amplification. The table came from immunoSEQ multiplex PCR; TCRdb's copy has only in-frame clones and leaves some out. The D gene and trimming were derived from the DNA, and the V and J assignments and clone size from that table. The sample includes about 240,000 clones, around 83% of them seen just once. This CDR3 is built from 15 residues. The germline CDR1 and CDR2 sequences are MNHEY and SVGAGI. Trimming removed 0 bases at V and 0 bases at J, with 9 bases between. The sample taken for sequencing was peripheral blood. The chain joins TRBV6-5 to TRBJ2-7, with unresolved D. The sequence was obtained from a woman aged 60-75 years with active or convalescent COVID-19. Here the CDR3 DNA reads TGTGCCAGCAGTTACTCGATTGGCAGCTCCTACGAGCAGTACTTC. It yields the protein CASSYSIGSSYEQYF.